This T cell receptor beta chain stems from a study of T cells in Graves' hyperthyroidism and ophthalmopathy. Researchers took RNA transcripts and amplified the TCR beta CDR3 regions from them. First-round RT-PCR targeting the TCR CDR3 was performed with the HTBI primer set. In TCRdb, the multiplex PCR reads were re-called with MiXCR into one record per CDR3 protein. The sample records fewer than 350,000 distinct CDR3 sequences, around 20% being singletons. V shed 5 bases and J shed 1 base, with 17 bases lying between them. Germline CDR1 is SGHAT and CDR2 is FQNNGV. The CDR3 is made up of 16 amino acids. A Clinical Activity Score of at least 3, a NOSPECS grade of at least 4 and a duration under 3 months were recorded in the ophthalmopathy patients. Diagnoses were established using clinical symptoms, serum thyroxine and TRAb, thyroid ultrasound and orbital computed tomography. This clonotype was recorded many times.

Sequenced input: blood. The rearrangement uses TRBV11-2 and TRBJ2-5; D possibly matches TRBD1 or TRBD2 (6 bases each). The TCR comes from a man aged 50-59 years with Graves' ophthalmopathy. CDR3 protein: CASSQTLGGGQETQYF. CDR3 coding DNA: TGTGCCAGCAGCCAAACCCTAGGGGGAGGCCAAGAGACCCAGTACTTC. The entire variable domain, with the rest obtained from reference TRBV11-2 and TRBJ2-5, is as follows: EAGVAQSPRYKIIEKRQSVAFWCNPISGHATLYWYQQILGQGPKLLIQFQNNGVVDDSQLPKDRFSAERLKGVDSTLKIQPAKLEDSAVYLCASSQTLGGGQETQYFGPGTRLLVL.